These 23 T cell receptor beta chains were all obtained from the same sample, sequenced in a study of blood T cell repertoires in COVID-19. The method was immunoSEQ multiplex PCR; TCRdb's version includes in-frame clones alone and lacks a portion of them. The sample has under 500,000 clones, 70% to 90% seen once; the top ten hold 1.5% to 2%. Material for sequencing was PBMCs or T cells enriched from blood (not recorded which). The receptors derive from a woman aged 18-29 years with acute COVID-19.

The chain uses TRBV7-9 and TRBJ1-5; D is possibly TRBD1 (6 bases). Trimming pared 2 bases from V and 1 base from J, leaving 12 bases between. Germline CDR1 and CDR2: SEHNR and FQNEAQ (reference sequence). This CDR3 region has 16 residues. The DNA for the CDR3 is TGTGCCAGCAGCTTACTAGCGGGACAAAGCAATCAGCCCCAGCATTTT. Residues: CASSLLAGQSNQPQHF.

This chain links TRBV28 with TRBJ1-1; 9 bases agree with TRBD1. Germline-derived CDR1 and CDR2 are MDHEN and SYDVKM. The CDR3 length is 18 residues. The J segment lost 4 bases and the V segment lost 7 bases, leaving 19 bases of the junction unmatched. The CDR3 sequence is CASTSPAPGQGMGTEAFF. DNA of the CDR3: TGTGCCAGCACTTCCCCCGCCCCGGGACAGGGAATGGGCACTGAAGCTTTCTTT.

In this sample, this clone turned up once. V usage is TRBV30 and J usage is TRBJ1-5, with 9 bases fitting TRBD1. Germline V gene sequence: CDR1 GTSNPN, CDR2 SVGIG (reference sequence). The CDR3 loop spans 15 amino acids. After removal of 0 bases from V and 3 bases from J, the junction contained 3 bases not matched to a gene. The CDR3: CAWSVGTGPNQPQHF. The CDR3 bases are TGTGCCTGGAGTGTAGGGACAGGGCCCAATCAGCCCCAGCATTTT.

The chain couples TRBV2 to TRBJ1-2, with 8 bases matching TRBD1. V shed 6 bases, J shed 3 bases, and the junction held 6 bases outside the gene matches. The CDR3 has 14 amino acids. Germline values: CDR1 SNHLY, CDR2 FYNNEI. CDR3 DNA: TGTGCCAGCAGATTGACAGGGGTCGACTATGGCTACACCTTC. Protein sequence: CASRLTGVDYGYTF.

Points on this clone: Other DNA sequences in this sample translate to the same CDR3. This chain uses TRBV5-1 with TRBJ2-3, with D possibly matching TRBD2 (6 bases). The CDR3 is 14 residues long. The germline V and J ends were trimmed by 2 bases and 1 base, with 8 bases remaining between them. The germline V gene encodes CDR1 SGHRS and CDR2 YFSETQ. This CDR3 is CASSFGGGTDTQYF. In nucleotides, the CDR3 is TGCGCCAGCAGCTTCGGCGGGGGCACAGATACGCAGTATTTT.

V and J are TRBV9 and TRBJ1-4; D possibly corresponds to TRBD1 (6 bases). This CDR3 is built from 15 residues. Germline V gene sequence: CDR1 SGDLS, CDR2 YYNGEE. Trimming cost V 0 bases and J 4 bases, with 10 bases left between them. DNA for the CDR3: TGTGCCAGCAGCGTAGTTGGGGGCGGTAATGAAAAACTGTTTTTT. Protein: CASSVVGGGNEKLFF.

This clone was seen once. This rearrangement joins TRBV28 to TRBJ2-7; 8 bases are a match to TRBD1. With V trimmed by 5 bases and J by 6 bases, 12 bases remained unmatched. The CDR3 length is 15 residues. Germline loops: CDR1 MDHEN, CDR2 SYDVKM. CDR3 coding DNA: TGTGCCAGCAGTACGACGTTGACAGGGGCGCTCGAGCAGTACTTC. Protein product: CASSTTLTGALEQYF.

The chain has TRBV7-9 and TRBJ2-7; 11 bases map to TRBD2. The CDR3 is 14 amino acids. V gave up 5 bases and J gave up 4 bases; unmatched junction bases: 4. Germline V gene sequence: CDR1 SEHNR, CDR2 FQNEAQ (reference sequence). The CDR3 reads CASSTGLAVYEQYF. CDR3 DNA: TGTGCCAGCAGCACGGGACTAGCGGTTTACGAGCAGTACTTC.

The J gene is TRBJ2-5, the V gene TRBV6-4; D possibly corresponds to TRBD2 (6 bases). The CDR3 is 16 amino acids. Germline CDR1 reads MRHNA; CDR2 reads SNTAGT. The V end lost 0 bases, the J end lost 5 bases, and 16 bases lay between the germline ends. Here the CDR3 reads CASSDSTTGRHETQYF. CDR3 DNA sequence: TGTGCCAGCAGTGACTCTACCACGGGGAGGCACGAGACCCAGTACTTC.

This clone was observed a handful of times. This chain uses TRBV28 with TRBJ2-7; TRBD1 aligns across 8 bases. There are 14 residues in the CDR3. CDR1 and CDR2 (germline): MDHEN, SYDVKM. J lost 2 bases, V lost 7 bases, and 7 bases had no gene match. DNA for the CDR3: TGTGCCAGCATCGGGCAGGGGGCGGCCTACGAGCAGTACTTC. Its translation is CASIGQGAAYEQYF.

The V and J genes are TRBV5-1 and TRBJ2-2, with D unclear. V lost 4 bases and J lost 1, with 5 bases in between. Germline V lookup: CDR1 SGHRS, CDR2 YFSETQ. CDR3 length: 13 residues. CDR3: CASSQMNTGELFF. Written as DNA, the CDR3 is TGCGCCAGCAGCCAGATGAACACCGGGGAGCTGTTTTTT.

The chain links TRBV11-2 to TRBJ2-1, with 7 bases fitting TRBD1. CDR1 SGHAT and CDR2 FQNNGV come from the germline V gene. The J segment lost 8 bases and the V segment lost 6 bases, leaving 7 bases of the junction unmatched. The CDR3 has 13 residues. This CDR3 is CASSYTGVDEQFF. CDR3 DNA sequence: TGTGCCAGCAGTTACACAGGGGTGGATGAGCAGTTCTTC.

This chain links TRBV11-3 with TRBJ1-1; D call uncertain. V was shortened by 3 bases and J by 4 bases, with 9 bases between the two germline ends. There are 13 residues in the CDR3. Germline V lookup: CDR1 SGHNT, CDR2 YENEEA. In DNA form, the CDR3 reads TGTGCCAGCAGCTTCGCTATCGGCACTGAAGCTTTCTTT. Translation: CASSFAIGTEAFF.

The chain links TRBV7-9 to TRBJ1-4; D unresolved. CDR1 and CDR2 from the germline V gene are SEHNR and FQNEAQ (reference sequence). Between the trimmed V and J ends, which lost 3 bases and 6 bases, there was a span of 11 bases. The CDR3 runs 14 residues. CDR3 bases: TGTGCCAGCAGCTTGCGGGGAGCCGATGAAAAACTGTTTTTT. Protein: CASSLRGADEKLFF.

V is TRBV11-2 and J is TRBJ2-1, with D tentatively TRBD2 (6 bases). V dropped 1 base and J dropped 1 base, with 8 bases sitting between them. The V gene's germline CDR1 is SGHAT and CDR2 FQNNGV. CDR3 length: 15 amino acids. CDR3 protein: CASSLVGGSYNEQFF. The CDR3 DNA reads TGTGCCAGCAGCTTAGTGGGGGGTTCCTACAATGAGCAGTTCTTC.

As DNA, the CDR3 is TGTGCCAGCCTCGCGGGGGGGCGGCAAGAGACCCAGTACTTC. Translated, it gives CASLAGGRQETQYF. V usage is TRBV7-8 and J usage is TRBJ2-5, with 9 bases identical to TRBD2. The V and J ends lost 8 bases and 2 bases, in that order; junction bases with no gene match: 6. CDR3 length: 14 amino acids. Germline V gene data show CDR1 as SGHVS and CDR2 as FQNEAQ.

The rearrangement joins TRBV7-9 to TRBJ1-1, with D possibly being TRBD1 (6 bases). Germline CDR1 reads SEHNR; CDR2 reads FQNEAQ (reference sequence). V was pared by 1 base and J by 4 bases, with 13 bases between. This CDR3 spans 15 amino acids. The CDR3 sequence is CASSLGGRGSTEAFF. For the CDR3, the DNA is TGTGCCAGCAGCTTAGGGGGGCGCGGAAGCACTGAAGCTTTCTTT.

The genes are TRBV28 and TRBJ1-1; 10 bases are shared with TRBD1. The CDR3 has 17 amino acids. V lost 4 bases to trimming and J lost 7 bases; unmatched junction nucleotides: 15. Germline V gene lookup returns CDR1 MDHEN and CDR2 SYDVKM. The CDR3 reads CASSSYRRQGALIEAFF. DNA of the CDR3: TGTGCCAGCAGTTCTTACAGGAGACAGGGGGCGCTCATTGAAGCTTTCTTT.

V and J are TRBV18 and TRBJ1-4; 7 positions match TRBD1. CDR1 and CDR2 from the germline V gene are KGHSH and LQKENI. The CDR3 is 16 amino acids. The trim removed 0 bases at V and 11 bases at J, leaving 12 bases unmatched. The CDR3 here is CASSPPETGFSGKLFF. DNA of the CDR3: TGTGCCAGCTCACCACCGGAGACAGGGTTTTCGGGGAAACTGTTTTTT.

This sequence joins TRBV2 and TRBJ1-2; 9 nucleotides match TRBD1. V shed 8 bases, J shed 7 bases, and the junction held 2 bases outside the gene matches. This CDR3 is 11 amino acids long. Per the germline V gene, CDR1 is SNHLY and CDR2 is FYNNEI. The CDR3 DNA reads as TGTGCCAGCGGGGACAGGGTTGGCTACACCTTC. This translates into CASGDRVGYTF.

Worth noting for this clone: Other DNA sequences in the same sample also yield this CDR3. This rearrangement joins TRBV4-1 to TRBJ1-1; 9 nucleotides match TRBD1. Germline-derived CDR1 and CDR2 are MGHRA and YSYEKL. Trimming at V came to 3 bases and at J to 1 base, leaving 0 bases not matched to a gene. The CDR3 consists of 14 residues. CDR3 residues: CASSQDRGNTEAFF. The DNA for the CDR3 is TGCGCCAGCAGCCAGGACAGGGGGAACACTGAAGCTTTCTTT.

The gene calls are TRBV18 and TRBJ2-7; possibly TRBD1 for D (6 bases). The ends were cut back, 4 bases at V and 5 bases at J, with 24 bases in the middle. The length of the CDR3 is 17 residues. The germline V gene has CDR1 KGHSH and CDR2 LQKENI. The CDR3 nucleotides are TGTGCCAGCTCACTATTTAACGACAGGCCCCAGTTTGACGAGCAGTACTTC. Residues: CASSLFNDRPQFDEQYF. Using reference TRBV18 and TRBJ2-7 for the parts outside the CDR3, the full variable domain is NAGVMQNPRHLVRRRGQEARLRCSPMKGHSHVYWYRQLPEEGLKFMVYLQKENIIDESGMPKERFSAEFPKEGPSILRIQQVVRGDSAAYFCASSLFNDRPQFDEQYFGPGTRLTVT.

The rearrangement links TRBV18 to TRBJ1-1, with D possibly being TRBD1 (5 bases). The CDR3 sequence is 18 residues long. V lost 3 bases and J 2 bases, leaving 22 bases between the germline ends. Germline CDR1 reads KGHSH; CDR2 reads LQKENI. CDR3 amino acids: CASSPRVDRQNLNTEAFF. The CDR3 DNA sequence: TGTGCCAGCTCACCTAGAGTCGACAGACAAAATCTTAACACTGAAGCTTTCTTT.